This TCR beta chain was identified in a study of T cell repertoires in cytomegalovirus infection. About the study: An indication of both CMV infection and matching HLA type came from public TCR beta signatures.

This clonotype has just a few counts. What it binds is unknown. TCRdb fed the reads into MiXCR, producing one record per CDR3 protein. The sample lists more than 400,000 distinct CDR3 sequences; around a quarter were seen once. The V end lost 4 bases, the J end lost 3 bases, and 16 bases lay between the germline ends. Germline assignment: CDR1 MNHEY and CDR2 SVGAGI. The CDR3 runs 16 residues. Study-level findings and limits: The study found HLA-C-restricted CMV-specific TCR beta clonotypes dominating the ex vivo response. Cumulated frequencies of public TCR beta families served to identify carriers of CMV plus the relevant HLA.

The sample consisted of PBMCs. The J gene is TRBJ2-4, the V gene TRBV6-5; the D gene could be TRBD1 or TRBD2 (6 bases each). This sequence originates from a human donor in good health (CMV status not recorded). Some clones in this sample may be carry-over from other donors' samples. CDR3 in DNA: TGTGCCAGCAGTTCCTTTGGGGGGCTAAACAAAAACATTCAGTACTTC. This sequence encodes CASSSFGGLNKNIQYF.